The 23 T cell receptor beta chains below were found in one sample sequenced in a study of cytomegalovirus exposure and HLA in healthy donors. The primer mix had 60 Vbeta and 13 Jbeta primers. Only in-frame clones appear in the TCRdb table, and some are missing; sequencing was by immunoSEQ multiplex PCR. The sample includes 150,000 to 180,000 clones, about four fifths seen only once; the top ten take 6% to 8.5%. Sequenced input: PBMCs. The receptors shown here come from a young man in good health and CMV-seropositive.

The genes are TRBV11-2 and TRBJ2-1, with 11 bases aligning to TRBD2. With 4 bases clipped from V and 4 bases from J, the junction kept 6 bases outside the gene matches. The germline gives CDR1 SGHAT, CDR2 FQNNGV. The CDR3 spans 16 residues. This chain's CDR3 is CASSSRLAGIYNEQFF. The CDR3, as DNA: TGTGCCAGCAGCTCACGACTAGCGGGAATATACAATGAGCAGTTCTTC.

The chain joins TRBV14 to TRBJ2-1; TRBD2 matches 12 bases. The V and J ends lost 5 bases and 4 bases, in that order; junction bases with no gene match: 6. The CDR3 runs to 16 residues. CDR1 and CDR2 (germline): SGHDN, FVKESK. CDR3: CASSGPSGRGYNEQFF. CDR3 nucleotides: TGTGCCAGCAGCGGACCTAGCGGGAGGGGTTACAATGAGCAGTTCTTC. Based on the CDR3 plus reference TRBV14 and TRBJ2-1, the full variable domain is EAGVTQFPSHSVIEKGQTVTLRCDPISGHDNLYWYRRVMGKEIKFLLHFVKESKQDESGMPNNRFLAERTGGTYSTLKVQPAELEDSGVYFCASSGPSGRGYNEQFFGPGTRLTVL.

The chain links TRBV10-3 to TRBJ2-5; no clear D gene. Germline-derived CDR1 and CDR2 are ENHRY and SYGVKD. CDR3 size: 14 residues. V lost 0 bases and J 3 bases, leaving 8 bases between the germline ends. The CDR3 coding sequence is TGTGCCATCAGTGAGTCCCGGGTTGAAGAGACCCAGTACTTC. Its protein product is CAISESRVEETQYF.

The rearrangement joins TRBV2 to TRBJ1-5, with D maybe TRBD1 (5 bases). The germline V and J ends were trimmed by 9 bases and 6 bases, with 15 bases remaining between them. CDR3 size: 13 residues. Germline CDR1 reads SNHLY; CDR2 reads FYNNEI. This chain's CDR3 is CASDSVSSQPQHF. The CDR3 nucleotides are TGTGCCAGTGACAGTGTTTCAAGTCAGCCCCAGCATTTT.

This CDR3 is CASSLGSADTQYF. The CDR3 bases are TGTGCCAGCAGCTTGGGTAGCGCGGATACGCAGTATTTT. This chain links TRBV13 with TRBJ2-3, with a possible D match to TRBD2 (5 bases). Germline loops: CDR1 PRHDT, CDR2 FYEKMQ (reference sequence). V was shortened by 3 bases and J by 6 bases, with 10 bases between the two germline ends. The CDR3 extends over 13 amino acids.

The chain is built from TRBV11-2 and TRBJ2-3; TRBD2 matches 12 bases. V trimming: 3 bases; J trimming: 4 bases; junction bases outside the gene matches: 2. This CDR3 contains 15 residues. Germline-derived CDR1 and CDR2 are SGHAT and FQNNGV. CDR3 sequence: CASSLTSGGSDTQYF. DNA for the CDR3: TGTGCCAGCAGCTTGACTAGCGGGGGCTCAGATACGCAGTATTTT. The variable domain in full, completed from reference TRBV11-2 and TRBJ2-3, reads EAGVAQSPRYKIIEKRQSVAFWCNPISGHATLYWYQQILGQGPKLLIQFQNNGVVDDSQLPKDRFSAERLKGVDSTLKIQPAKLEDSAVYLCASSLTSGGSDTQYFGPGTRLTVL.

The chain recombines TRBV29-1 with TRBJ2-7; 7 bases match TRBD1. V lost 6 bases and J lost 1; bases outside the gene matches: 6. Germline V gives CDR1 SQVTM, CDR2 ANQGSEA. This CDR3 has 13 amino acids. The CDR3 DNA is TGCAGCGTCGCCGGGACAGATTCCTACGAGCAGTACTTC. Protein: CSVAGTDSYEQYF.

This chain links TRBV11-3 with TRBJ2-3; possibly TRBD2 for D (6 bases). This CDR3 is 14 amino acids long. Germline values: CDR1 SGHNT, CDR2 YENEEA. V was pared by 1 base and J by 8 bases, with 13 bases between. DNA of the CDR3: TGTGCCAGCAGCTTAGGGGAGGCAGGGCCTACGCAGTATTTT. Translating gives CASSLGEAGPTQYF. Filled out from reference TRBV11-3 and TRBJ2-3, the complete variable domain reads EAGVVQSPRYKIIEKKQPVAFWCNPISGHNTLYWYLQNLGQGPELLIRYENEEAVDDSQLPKDRFSAERLKGVDSTLKIQPAELGDSAVYLCASSLGEAGPTQYFGPGTRLTVL.

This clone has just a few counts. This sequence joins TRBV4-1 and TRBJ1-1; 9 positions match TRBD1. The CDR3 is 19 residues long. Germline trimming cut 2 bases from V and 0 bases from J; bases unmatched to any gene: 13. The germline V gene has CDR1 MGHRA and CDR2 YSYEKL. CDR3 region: CASSQLMPGTGKLNTEAFF. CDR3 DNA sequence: TGCGCCAGCAGCCAACTAATGCCCGGGACAGGGAAGCTGAACACTGAAGCTTTCTTT.

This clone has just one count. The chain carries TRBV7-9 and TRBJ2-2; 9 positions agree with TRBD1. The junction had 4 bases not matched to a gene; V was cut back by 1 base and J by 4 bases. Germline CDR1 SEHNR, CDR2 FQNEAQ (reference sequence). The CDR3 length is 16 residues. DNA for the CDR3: TGTGCCAGCAGCTTAGGGGACAGGGCCATCACCGGGGAGCTGTTTTTT. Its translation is CASSLGDRAITGELFF.

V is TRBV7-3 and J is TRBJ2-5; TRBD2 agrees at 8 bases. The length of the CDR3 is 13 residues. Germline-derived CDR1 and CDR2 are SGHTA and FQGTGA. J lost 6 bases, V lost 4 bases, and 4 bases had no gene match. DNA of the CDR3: TGTGCCAGCAGCTCCGGCGGGGGGAAGACCCAGTACTTC. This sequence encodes CASSSGGGKTQYF.

The CDR3 loop reads CASSPWGGTEAFF. As DNA, the CDR3 is TGTGCCAGCAGTCCCTGGGGGGGAACTGAAGCTTTCTTT. The rearrangement uses TRBV6-5 and TRBJ1-1, with D possibly TRBD1 on 5 matching bases. With 5 bases removed from V and 5 bases from J, the gap between germline ends came to 12 bases. The CDR3 spans 13 residues. Germline CDR1 reads MNHEY; CDR2 reads SVGAGI.

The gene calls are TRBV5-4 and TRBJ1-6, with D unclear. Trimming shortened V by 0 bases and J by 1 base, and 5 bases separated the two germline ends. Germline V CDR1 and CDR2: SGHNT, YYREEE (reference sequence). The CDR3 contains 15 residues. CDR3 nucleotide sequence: TGTGCCAGCAGCTTGGCCGGGTCCTATAATTCACCCCTCCACTTT. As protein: CASSLAGSYNSPLHF. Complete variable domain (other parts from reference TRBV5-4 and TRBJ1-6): ETGVTQSPTHLIKTRGQQVTLRCSSQSGHNTVSWYQQALGQGPQFIFQYYREEENGRGNFPPRFSGLQFPNYSSELNVNALELDDSALYLCASSLAGSYNSPLHFGNGTRLTVT.

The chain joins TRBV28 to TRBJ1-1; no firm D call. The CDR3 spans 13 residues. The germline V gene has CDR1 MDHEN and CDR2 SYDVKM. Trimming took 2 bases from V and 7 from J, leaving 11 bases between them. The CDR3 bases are TGTGCCAGCAGTTTACCACGACATTTTGAAGCTTTCTTT. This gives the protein CASSLPRHFEAFF.

This chain's CDR3 is CAWVQGSGAYEQYF. The CDR3 region has the DNA TGTGCCTGGGTCCAAGGGAGCGGGGCCTACGAGCAGTACTTC. V is TRBV30 and J is TRBJ2-7, with 7 bases lining up with TRBD2. Trimming at V came to 5 bases and at J to 2 bases, leaving 9 bases not matched to a gene. The CDR3 covers 14 residues. CDR1 GTSNPN and CDR2 SVGIG come from the germline V gene (reference sequence).

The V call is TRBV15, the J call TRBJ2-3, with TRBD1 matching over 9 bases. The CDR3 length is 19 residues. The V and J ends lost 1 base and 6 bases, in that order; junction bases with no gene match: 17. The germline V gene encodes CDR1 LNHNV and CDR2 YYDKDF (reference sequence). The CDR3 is CATSRGAFGQGQNPDTQYF. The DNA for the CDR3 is TGTGCCACCAGCAGAGGCGCGTTTGGACAGGGGCAAAATCCCGATACGCAGTATTTT.

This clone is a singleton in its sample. The CDR3 region has the DNA TGTGCCAGCAGTTACAGGACTTACCAAGAGCAGTTCTTC. Translation gives CASSYRTYQEQFF. The rearrangement links TRBV6-5 to TRBJ2-1, with a tentative D call TRBD2 (5 bases). The CDR3 has 13 residues. Germline CDR1 and CDR2: MNHEY and SVGAGI. V was clipped by 2 bases and J by 10 bases, with 12 bases between them.

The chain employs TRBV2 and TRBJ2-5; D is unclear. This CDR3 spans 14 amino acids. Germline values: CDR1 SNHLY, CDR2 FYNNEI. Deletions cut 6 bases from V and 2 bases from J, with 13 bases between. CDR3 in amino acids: CASRRLAYQETQYF. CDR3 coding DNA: TGTGCCAGCAGACGGTTAGCATATCAAGAGACCCAGTACTTC.

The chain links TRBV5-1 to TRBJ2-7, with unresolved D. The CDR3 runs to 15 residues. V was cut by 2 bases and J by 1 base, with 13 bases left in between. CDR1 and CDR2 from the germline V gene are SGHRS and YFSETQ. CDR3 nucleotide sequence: TGCGCCAGCAGCTTTTCGTCGATCGGGTCCTACGAGCAGTACTTC. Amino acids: CASSFSSIGSYEQYF.

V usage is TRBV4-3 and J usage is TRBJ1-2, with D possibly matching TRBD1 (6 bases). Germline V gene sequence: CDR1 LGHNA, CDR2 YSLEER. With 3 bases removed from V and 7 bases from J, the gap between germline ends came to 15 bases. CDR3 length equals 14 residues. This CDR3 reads CASSQDTGIGGYTF. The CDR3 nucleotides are TGCGCCAGCAGCCAGGATACAGGGATAGGTGGCTACACCTTC.

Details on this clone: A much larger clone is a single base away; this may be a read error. The CDR3 is CASSSRNTEAFF. DNA for the CDR3: TGTGCCAGCAGCTCCAGGAACACTGAAGCTTTCTTT. V and J are TRBV7-3 and TRBJ1-1; D unclear. Germline V gives CDR1 SGHTA, CDR2 FQGTGA. The CDR3 has 12 amino acids. Trimming took 4 bases from V and 1 from J, leaving 4 bases between them.

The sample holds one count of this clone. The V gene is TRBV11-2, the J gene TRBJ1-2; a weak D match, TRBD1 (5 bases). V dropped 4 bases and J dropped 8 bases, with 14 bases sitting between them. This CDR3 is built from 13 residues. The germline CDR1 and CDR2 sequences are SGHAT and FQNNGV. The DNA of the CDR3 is TGTGCCAGCAGCTCTCCCCGATGGGGCGGCTACACCTTC. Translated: CASSSPRWGGYTF. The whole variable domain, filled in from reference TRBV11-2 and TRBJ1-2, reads EAGVAQSPRYKIIEKRQSVAFWCNPISGHATLYWYQQILGQGPKLLIQFQNNGVVDDSQLPKDRFSAERLKGVDSTLKIQPAKLEDSAVYLCASSSPRWGGYTFGSGTRLTVV.

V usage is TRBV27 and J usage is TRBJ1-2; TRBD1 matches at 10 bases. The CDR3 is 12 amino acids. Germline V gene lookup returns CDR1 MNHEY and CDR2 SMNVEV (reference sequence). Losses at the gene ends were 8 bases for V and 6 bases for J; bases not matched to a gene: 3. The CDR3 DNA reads TGTGCCAGCGCGGACAGGGGGAATGGCTACACCTTC. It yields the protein CASADRGNGYTF.